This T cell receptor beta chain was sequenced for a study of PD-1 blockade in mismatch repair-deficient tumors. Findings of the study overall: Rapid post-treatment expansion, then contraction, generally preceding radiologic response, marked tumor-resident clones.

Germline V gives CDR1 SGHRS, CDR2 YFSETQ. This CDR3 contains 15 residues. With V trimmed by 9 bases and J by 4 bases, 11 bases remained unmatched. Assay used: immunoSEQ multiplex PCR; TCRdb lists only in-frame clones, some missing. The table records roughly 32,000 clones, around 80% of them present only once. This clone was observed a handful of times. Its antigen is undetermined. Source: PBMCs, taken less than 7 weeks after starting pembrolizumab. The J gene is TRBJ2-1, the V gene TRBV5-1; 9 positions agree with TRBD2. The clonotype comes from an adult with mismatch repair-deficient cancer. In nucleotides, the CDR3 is TGCGCCACGTCGACTAGCGGAATAGGGTACAATGAGCAGTTCTTC. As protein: CATSTSGIGYNEQFF.